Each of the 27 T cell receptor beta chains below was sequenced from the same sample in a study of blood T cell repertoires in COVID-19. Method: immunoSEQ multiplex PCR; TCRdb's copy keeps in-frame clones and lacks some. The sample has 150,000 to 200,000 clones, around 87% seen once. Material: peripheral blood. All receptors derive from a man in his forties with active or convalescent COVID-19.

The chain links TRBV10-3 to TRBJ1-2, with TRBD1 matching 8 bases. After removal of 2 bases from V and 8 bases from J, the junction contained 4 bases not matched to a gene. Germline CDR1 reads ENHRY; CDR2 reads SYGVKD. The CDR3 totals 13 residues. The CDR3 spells CAISEQGAGGYTF. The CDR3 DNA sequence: TGTGCCATCAGTGAGCAGGGGGCCGGGGGCTACACCTTC.

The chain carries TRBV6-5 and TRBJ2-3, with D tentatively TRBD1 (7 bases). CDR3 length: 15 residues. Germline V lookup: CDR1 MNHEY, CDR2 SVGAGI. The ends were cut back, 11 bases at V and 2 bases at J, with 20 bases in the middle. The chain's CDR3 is CAAVQGGISTDTQYF. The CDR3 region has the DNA TGTGCCGCCGTGCAGGGGGGCATATCCACAGATACGCAGTATTTT.

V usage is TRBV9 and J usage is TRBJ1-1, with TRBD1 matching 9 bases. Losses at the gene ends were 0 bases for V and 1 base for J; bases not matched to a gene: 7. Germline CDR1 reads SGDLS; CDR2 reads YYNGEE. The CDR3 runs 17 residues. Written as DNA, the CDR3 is TGTGCCAGCAGCGTAGCTCGTGGGACAGGGAGGAACACTGAAGCTTTCTTT. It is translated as CASSVARGTGRNTEAFF.

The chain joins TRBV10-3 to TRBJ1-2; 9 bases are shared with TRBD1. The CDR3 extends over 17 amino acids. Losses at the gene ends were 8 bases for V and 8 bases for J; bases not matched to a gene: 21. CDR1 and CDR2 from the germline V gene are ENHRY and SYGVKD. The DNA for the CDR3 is TGTGCCATCCCAAGGGAACCGGGACAGGGATTTAATTACGGCTACACCTTC. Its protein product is CAIPREPGQGFNYGYTF.

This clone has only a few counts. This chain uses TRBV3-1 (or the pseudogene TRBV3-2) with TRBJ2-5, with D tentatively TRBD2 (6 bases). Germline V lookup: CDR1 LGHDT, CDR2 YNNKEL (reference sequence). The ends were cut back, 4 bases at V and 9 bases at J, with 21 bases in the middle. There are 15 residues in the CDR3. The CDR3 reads CASSPRGARSGAQYF. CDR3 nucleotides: TGTGCCAGCAGCCCGCGGGGAGCACGGTCGGGTGCCCAGTACTTC.

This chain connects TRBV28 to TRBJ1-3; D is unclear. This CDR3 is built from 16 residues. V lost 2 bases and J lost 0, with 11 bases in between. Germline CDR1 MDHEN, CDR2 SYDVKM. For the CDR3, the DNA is TGTGCCAGCAGTTTAACACTAATAAACTCTGGAAACACCATATATTTT. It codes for CASSLTLINSGNTIYF.

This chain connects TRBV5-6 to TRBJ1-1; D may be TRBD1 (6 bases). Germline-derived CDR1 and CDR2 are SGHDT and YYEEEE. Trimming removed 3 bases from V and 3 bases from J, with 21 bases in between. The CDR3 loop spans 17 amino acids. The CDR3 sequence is CASSSYRYDRPYTEAFF. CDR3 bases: TGTGCCAGCAGCTCCTATCGATATGACAGGCCCTACACTGAAGCTTTCTTT.

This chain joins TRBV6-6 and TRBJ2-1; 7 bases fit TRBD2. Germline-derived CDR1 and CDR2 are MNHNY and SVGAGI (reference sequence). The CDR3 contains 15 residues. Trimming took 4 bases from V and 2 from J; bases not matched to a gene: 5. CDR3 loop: CASSSDAGAYNEQFF. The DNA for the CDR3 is TGTGCCAGCAGTTCCGATGCGGGGGCCTACAATGAGCAGTTCTTC.

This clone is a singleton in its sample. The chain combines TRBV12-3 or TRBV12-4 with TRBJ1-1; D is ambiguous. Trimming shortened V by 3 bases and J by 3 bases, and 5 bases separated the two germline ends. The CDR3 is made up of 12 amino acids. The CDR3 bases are TGTGCCAGCAGTTTCGGGTACACTGAAGCTTTCTTT. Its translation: CASSFGYTEAFF.

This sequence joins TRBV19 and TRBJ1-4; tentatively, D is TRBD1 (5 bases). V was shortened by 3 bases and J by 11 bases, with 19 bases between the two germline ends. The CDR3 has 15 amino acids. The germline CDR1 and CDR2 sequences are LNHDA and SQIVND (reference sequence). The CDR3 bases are TGTGCCAGTAGTATCGACGTGGTGGACCCAGGGAAACTGTTTTTT. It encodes CASSIDVVDPGKLFF.

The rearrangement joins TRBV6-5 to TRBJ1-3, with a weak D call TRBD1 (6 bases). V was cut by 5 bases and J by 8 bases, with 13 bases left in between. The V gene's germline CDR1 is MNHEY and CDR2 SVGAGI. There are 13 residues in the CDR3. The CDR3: CASSRGPGDTIYF. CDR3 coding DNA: TGTGCCAGCAGTAGAGGACCAGGGGACACCATATATTTT.

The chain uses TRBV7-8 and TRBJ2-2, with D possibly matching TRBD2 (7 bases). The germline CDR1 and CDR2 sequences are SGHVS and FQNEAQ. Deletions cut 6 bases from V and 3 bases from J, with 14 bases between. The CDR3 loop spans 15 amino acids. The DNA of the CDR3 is TGTGCCAGCAGGCCTGCGGGGGCGGACACCGGGGAGCTGTTTTTT. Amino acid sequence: CASRPAGADTGELFF.

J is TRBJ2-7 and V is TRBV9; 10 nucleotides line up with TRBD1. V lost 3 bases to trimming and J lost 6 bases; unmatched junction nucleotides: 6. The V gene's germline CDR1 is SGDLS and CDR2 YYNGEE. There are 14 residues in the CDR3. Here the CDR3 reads CASSAGQGGTEQYF. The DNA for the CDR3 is TGTGCCAGCAGCGCAGGACAGGGGGGAACCGAGCAGTACTTC. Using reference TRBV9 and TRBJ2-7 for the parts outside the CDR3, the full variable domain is DSGVTQTPKHLITATGQRVTLRCSPRSGDLSVYWYQQSLDQGLQFLIQYYNGEERAKGNILERFSAQQFPDLHSELNLSSLELGDSALYFCASSAGQGGTEQYFGPGTRLTVT.

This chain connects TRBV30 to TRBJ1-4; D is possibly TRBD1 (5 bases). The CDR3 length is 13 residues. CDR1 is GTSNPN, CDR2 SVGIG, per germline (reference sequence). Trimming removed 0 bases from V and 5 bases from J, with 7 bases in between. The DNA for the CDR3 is TGTGCCTGGAGTGTGGGGGGGAATGAAAAACTGTTTTTT. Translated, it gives CAWSVGGNEKLFF.

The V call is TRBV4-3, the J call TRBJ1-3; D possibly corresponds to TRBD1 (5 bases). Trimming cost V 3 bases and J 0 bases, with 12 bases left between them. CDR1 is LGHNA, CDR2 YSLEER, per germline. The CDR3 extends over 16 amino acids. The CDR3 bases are TGCGCCAGCAGCCAGGGGGGACTGAGCTCTGGAAACACCATATATTTT. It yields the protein CASSQGGLSSGNTIYF.

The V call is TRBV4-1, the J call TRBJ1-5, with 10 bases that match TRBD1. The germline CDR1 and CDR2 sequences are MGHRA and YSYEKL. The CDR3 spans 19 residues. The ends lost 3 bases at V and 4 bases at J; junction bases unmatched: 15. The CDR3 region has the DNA TGCGCCAGCAGCCACAATCTGAAAAACGACAGGGGGCTTAATCAGCCCCAGCATTTT. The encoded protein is CASSHNLKNDRGLNQPQHF.

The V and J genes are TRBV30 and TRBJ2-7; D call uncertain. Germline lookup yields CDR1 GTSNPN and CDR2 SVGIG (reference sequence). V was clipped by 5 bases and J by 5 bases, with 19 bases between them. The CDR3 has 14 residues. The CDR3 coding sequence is TGTGCCTGGCAGACTCCGGGTCTCCGCAACGAGCAGTACTTC. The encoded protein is CAWQTPGLRNEQYF.

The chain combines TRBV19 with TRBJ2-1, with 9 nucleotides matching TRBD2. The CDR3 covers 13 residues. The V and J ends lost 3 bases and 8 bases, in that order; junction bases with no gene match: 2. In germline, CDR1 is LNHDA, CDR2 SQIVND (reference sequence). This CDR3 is CASSMGTSHEQFF. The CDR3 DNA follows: TGTGCCAGTAGTATGGGGACTAGCCATGAGCAGTTCTTC.

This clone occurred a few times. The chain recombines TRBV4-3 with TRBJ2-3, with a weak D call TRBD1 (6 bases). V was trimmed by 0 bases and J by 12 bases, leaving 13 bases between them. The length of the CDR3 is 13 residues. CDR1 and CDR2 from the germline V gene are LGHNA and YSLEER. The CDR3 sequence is CASSQDGGRVQYF. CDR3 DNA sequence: TGCGCCAGCAGCCAAGATGGGGGCAGAGTTCAGTATTTT.

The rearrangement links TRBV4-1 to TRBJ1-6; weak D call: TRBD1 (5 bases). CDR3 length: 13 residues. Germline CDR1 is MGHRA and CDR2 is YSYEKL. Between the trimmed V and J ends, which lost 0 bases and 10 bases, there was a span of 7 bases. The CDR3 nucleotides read TGCGCCAGCAGCCAAGAAGGGGAATCACCCCTCCACTTT. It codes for CASSQEGESPLHF.

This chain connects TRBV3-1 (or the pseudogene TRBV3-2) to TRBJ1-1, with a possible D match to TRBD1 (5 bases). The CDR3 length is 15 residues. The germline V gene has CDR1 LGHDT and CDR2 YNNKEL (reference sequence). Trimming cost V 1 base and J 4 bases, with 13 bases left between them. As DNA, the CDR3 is TGTGCCAGCAGCCAAGGCTTCGGGGGAGGCACTGAAGCTTTCTTT. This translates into CASSQGFGGGTEAFF.

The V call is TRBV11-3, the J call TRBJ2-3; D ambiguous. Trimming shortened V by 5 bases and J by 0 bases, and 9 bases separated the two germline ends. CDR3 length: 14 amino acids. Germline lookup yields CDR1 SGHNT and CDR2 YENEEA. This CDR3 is CASSPRTSTDTQYF. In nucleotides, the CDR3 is TGTGCCAGCAGCCCGAGAACTAGCACAGATACGCAGTATTTT.

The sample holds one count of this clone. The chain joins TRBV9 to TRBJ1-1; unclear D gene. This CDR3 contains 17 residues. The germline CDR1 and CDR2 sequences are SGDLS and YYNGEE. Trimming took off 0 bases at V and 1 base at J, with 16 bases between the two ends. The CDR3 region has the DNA TGTGCCAGCAGCGTAGGAGCACACTCTACTACGAACACTGAAGCTTTCTTT. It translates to CASSVGAHSTTNTEAFF. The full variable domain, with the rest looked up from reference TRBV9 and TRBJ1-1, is DSGVTQTPKHLITATGQRVTLRCSPRSGDLSVYWYQQSLDQGLQFLIQYYNGEERAKGNILERFSAQQFPDLHSELNLSSLELGDSALYFCASSVGAHSTTNTEAFFGQGTRLTVV.

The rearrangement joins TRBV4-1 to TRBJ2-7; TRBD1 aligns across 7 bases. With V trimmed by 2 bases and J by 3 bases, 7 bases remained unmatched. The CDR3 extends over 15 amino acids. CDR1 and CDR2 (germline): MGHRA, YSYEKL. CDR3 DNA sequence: TGCGCCAGCAGCCAAAACAGGGGACCAAGCTACGAGCAGTACTTC. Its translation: CASSQNRGPSYEQYF.

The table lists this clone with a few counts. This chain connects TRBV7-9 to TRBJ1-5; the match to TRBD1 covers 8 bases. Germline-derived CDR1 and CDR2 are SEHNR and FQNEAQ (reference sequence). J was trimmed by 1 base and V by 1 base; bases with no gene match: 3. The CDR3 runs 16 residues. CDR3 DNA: TGTGCCAGCAGCTTAGGGCAGGGGGCCAGCAATCAGCCCCAGCATTTT. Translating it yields CASSLGQGASNQPQHF.

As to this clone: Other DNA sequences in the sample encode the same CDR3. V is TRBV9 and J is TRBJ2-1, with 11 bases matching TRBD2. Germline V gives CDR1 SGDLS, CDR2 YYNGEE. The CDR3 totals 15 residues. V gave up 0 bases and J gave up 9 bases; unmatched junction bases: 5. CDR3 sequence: CASSVVAGGPGEQFF. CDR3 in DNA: TGTGCCAGCAGCGTAGTAGCGGGGGGGCCTGGTGAGCAGTTCTTC.

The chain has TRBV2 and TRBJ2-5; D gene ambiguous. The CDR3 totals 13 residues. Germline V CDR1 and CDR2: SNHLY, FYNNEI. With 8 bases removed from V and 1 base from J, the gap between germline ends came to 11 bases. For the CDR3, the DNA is TGTGCCAGCCTTCTCGCGATCCAAGAGACCCAGTACTTC. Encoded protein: CASLLAIQETQYF.